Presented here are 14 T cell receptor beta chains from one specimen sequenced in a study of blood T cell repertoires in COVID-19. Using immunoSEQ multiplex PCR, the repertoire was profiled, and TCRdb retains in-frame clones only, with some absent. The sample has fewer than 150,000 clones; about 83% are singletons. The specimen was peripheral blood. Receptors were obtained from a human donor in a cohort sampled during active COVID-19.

In nucleotides, the CDR3 is TGCGCCAGCAGCCAATCCTCAGGGGCGAACAATGAGCAGTTCTTC. It is translated as CASSQSSGANNEQFF. The V gene is TRBV4-1, the J gene TRBJ2-1, with D possibly matching TRBD1 (6 bases). CDR1 and CDR2 from the germline V gene are MGHRA and YSYEKL. Trimming took 2 bases from V and 5 from J, leaving 13 bases between them. The CDR3 is made up of 15 amino acids.

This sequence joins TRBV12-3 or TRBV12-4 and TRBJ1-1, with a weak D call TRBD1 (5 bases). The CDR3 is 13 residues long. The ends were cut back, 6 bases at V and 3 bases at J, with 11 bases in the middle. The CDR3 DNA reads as TGTGCCAGCAGCCCAGGGATTTACACTGAAGCTTTCTTT. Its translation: CASSPGIYTEAFF.

The CDR3 region has the DNA TGCGCCAGCAGCTCAATCCAACAAGCGAACACCGGGGAGCTGTTTTTT. This translates into CASSSIQQANTGELFF. The genes are TRBV5-1 and TRBJ2-2; no clear D gene. The CDR3 runs to 16 residues. Germline V gene lookup returns CDR1 SGHRS and CDR2 YFSETQ. V lost 3 bases and J 0 bases, leaving 12 bases between the germline ends.

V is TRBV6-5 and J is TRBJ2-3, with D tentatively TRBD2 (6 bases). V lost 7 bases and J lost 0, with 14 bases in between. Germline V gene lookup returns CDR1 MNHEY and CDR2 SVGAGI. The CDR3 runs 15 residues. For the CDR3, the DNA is TGTGCCAGCATTGCGGGGTCCCAAAGCACAGATACGCAGTATTTT. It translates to CASIAGSQSTDTQYF.

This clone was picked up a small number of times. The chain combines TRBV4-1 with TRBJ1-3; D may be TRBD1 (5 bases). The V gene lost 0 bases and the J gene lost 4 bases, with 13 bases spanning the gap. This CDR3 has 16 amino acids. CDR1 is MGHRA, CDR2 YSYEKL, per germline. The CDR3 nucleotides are TGCGCCAGCAGCCAAGAGTCCCAGGGTAAAGGAAACACCATATATTTT. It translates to CASSQESQGKGNTIYF.

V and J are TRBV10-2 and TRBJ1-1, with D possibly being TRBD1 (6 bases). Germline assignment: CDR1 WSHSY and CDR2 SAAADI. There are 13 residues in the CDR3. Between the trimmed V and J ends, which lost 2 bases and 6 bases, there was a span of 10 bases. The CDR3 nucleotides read TGCGCCAGCAGTGAGAAGGGGGTCTCTGAAGCTTTCTTT. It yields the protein CASSEKGVSEAFF.

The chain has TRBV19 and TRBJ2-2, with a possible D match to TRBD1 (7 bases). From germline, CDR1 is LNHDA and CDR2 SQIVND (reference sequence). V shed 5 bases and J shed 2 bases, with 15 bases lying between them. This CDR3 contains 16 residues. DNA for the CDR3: TGTGCCAGTAGTCGACTAGACAGGGCAAACACCGGGGAGCTGTTTTTT. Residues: CASSRLDRANTGELFF.

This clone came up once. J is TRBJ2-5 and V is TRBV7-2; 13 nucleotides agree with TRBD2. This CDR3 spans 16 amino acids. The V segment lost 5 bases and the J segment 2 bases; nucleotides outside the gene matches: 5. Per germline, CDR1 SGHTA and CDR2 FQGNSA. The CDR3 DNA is TGTGCCAGCAGCAGGACTAGCGGGGGCGATCAAGAGACCCAGTACTTC. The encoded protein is CASSRTSGGDQETQYF.

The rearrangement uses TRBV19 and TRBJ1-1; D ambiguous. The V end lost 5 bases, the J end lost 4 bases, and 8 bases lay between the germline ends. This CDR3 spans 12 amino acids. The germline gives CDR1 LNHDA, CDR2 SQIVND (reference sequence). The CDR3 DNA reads TGTGCCAGTAGTTTGGGGAGCACTGAAGCTTTCTTT. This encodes CASSLGSTEAFF.

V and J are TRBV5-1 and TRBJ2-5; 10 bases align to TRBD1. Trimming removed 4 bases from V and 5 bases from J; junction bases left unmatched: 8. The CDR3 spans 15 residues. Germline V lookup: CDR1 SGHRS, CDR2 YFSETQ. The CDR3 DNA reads TGCGCCAGCAGCAGGAGACAGGGGGCGCAGGAGACCCAGTACTTC. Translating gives CASSRRQGAQETQYF.

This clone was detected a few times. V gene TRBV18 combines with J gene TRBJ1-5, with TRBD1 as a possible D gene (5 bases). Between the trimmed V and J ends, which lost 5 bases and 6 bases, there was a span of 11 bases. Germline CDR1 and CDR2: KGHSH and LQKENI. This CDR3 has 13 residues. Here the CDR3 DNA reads TGTGCCAGCTCAACTTATCAGGGTCAGCCCCAGCATTTT. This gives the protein CASSTYQGQPQHF. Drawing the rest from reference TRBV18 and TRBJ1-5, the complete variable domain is NAGVMQNPRHLVRRRGQEARLRCSPMKGHSHVYWYRQLPEEGLKFMVYLQKENIIDESGMPKERFSAEFPKEGPSILRIQQVVRGDSAAYFCASSTYQGQPQHFGDGTRLSIL.

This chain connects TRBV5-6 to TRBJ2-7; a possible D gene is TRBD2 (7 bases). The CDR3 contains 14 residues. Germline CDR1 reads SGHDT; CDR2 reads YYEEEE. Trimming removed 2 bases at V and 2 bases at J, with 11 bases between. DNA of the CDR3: TGTGCCAGCAGCTTAAGCGGGGACACCTACGAGCAGTACTTC. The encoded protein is CASSLSGDTYEQYF.

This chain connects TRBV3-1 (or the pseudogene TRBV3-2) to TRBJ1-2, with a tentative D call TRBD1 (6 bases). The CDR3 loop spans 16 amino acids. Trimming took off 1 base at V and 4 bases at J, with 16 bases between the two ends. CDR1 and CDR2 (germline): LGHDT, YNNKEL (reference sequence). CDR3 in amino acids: CASSQGHREGLYGYTF. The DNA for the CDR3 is TGTGCCAGCAGCCAAGGGCACAGGGAAGGGCTCTATGGCTACACCTTC.

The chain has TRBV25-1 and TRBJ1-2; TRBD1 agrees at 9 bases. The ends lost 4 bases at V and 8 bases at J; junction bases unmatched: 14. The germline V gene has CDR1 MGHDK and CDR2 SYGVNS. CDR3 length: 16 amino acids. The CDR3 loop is CASSVSPGQGNWGYTF. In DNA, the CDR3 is TGTGCCAGCAGTGTATCCCCCGGACAGGGGAATTGGGGCTACACCTTC.